The 25 T cell receptor beta chains reported below all come from one sample, sequenced in a study of blood T cell repertoires in COVID-19. TCRdb's table, derived via immunoSEQ multiplex PCR, lists solely in-frame clones and lacks some. The sample includes about 49,000 clones, 80% to 85% of them seen just once. Source material: peripheral blood. Source of these receptors: a woman older than 75 with COVID-19, enrolled during active disease.

This clone was seen a single time. The V and J genes are TRBV6-5 and TRBJ1-6; 7 bases line up with TRBD1. The germline gives CDR1 MNHEY, CDR2 SVGAGI. The CDR3 is made up of 14 amino acids. Losses at the gene ends were 3 bases for V and 5 bases for J; bases not matched to a gene: 1. In DNA, the CDR3 is TGTGCCAGCAGTTATGGGACAGATAATTCACCCCTCCACTTT. Protein: CASSYGTDNSPLHF.

The chain's CDR3 is CASSTGNPYEQYF. The CDR3 DNA sequence: TGTGCCAGCAGTACAGGGAATCCCTACGAGCAGTACTTC. The chain uses TRBV6-5 and TRBJ2-7, with D perhaps matching TRBD1 (6 bases). The CDR3 covers 13 residues. Germline CDR1 is MNHEY and CDR2 is SVGAGI. Trimming pared 5 bases from V and 2 bases from J, leaving 10 bases between.

J is TRBJ1-5 and V is TRBV13, with D possibly TRBD1 on 5 matching bases. Germline CDR1 reads PRHDT; CDR2 reads FYEKMQ (reference sequence). The CDR3 length is 13 residues. V was trimmed by 6 bases and J by 1 base, leaving 7 bases between them. This CDR3 reads CASSRGSNQPQHF. CDR3 bases: TGTGCCAGCAGTCGGGGGAGCAATCAGCCCCAGCATTTT.

This clone turned up a few times. The chain has TRBV4-2 and TRBJ1-2, with unresolved D. The germline V gene encodes CDR1 LGHNA and CDR2 YNFKEQ. V lost 0 bases to trimming and J lost 1 base, with 9 bases between them. This CDR3 is 15 amino acids long. The CDR3 loop is CASSQDRQVNYGYTF. DNA of the CDR3: TGTGCCAGCAGCCAAGATCGGCAGGTTAACTATGGCTACACCTTC.

The chain combines TRBV9 with TRBJ2-1; 15 nucleotides align to TRBD2. Germline V CDR1 and CDR2: SGDLS, YYNGEE. V was pared by 5 bases and J by 9 bases, with 12 bases of the junction left unmatched. This CDR3 spans 17 amino acids. CDR3 sequence: CASRDGLAGGPGAEQFF. CDR3 DNA: TGTGCCAGCAGGGACGGACTAGCGGGAGGGCCGGGGGCTGAGCAGTTCTTC.

This sequence joins TRBV3-1 (or the pseudogene TRBV3-2) and TRBJ2-7; 9 nucleotides agree with TRBD1. The CDR3 totals 15 residues. The V gene end was trimmed by 2 bases and the J gene end by 4 bases; junction bases not matched to a gene: 6. Germline V gene data show CDR1 as LGHDT and CDR2 as YNNKEL (reference sequence). CDR3 DNA sequence: TGTGCCAGCAGCCAAACACAGGGGGCGAGTTACGAGCAGTACTTC. This gives the protein CASSQTQGASYEQYF.

The gene calls are TRBV30 and TRBJ1-1; D possibly corresponds to TRBD1 (6 bases). CDR3 length equals 15 residues. V dropped 4 bases and J dropped 4 bases, with 19 bases sitting between them. Germline V gene data show CDR1 as GTSNPN and CDR2 as SVGIG (reference sequence). Here the CDR3 reads CAWNGDVGGGTEAFF. CDR3 bases: TGTGCCTGGAACGGAGATGTAGGGGGGGGCACTGAAGCTTTCTTT. The full variable domain, in which reference TRBV30 and TRBJ1-1 provide the parts outside the CDR3, is SQTIHQWPATLVQPVGSPLSLECTVEGTSNPNLYWYRQAAGRGLQLLFYSVGIGQISSEVPQNLSASRPQDRQFILSSKKLLLSDSGFYLCAWNGDVGGGTEAFFGQGTRLTVV.

This chain joins TRBV19 and TRBJ2-2; 7 nucleotides match TRBD2. The CDR3 runs 15 residues. From germline, CDR1 is LNHDA and CDR2 SQIVND (reference sequence). Trimming at V came to 5 bases and at J to 1 base, leaving 4 bases not matched to a gene. CDR3 coding DNA: TGTGCCAGTAGTCCTAAGCGGGGGAACACCGGGGAGCTGTTTTTT. As protein: CASSPKRGNTGELFF. The full variable domain, completed using reference TRBV19 and TRBJ2-2, is DGGITQSPKYLFRKEGQNVTLSCEQNLNHDAMYWYRQDPGQGLRLIYYSQIVNDFQKGDIAEGYSVSREKKESFPLTVTSAQKNPTAFYLCASSPKRGNTGELFFGEGSRLTVL.

This clone showed up just a few times. Germline and junction disagree at one end, which may indicate a read error. The chain is built from TRBV15 and TRBJ2-1; TRBD1 matches 8 bases. CDR1 and CDR2 from the germline V gene are LNHNV and YYDKDF (reference sequence). This CDR3 is 16 amino acids long. CDR3 nucleotides: TGTGCCACCAGCCGAGATCGACAGGGGTCCTACAATGAGCAGTTCTTC. Its protein is CATSRDRQGSYNEQFF.

The chain joins TRBV12-3 or TRBV12-4 to TRBJ1-1; 7 bases agree with TRBD1. The CDR3 covers 12 residues. V gave up 7 bases and J gave up 8 bases; unmatched junction bases: 7. The CDR3 loop reads CASTLTGYEAFF. As DNA, the CDR3 is TGTGCCAGCACCCTGACAGGGTACGAAGCTTTCTTT.

CDR3 sequence reads: CASSSQRQGETQYF. CDR3 DNA sequence: TGTGCCAGCAGCTCCCAGAGACAGGGTGAGACCCAGTACTTC. V gene TRBV7-2 combines with J gene TRBJ2-5; 7 bases line up with TRBD1. The CDR3 runs 14 residues. In germline, CDR1 is SGHTA, CDR2 FQGNSA. The J segment lost 5 bases and the V segment lost 4 bases, leaving 7 bases of the junction unmatched.

This chain joins TRBV30 and TRBJ2-7; the D is unclear. CDR1 GTSNPN and CDR2 SVGIG come from the germline V gene (reference sequence). The V gene lost 3 bases and the J gene lost 6 bases, with 15 bases spanning the gap. The CDR3 is 13 amino acids. This CDR3 is CAWRPPGLLEQYF. Written as DNA, the CDR3 is TGTGCCTGGAGACCCCCCGGTCTTCTCGAGCAGTACTTC.

The J gene is TRBJ2-1, the V gene TRBV4-1, with 7 positions matching TRBD2. V shed 1 base and J 3 bases; nucleotides not matched to a gene: 9. Per germline, CDR1 MGHRA and CDR2 YSYEKL. The CDR3 spans 17 residues. CDR3 in DNA: TGCGCCAGCAGCCAAGGGGGACGGGAGGCACTCTACAATGAGCAGTTCTTC. This encodes CASSQGGREALYNEQFF.

V gene TRBV6-4 combines with J gene TRBJ2-2; D is ambiguous. The V and J ends lost 7 bases and 5 bases respectively, with 2 bases between them. The V gene's germline CDR1 is MRHNA and CDR2 SNTAGT. The CDR3 loop spans 10 amino acids. CDR3 protein: CASITGELFF. CDR3 coding DNA: TGTGCCAGCATAACCGGGGAGCTGTTTTTT.

The V call is TRBV29-1, the J call TRBJ2-7; perhaps TRBD1 as D (6 bases). This CDR3 contains 12 residues. CDR1 is SQVTM and CDR2 is ANQGSEA in the germline V gene. Trimming left V 7 bases short and J 9 bases short, with 19 bases between. CDR3 DNA sequence: TGCAGCGCCCAGGACAGAGAGGCTCGGCAGTACTTC. This translates into CSAQDREARQYF.

The chain joins TRBV5-5 to TRBJ2-7; TRBD2 aligns across 13 bases. The germline V gene has CDR1 SGHKS and CDR2 YYEKEE (reference sequence). The CDR3 contains 18 residues. Germline trimming cut 4 bases from V and 2 bases from J; bases unmatched to any gene: 12. The DNA for the CDR3 is TGTGCCAGCAGCACGATTCGACTAGCGGGAGGTCGGACCTACGAGCAGTACTTC. Encoded protein: CASSTIRLAGGRTYEQYF.

The chain joins TRBV5-4 to TRBJ1-2, with D possibly matching TRBD1 (6 bases). Per germline, CDR1 SGHNT and CDR2 YYREEE (reference sequence). The CDR3 is made up of 15 amino acids. Trimming took 2 bases from V and 7 from J, leaving 18 bases between them. Here the CDR3 DNA reads TGTGCCAGCAGCTTACGGGAGGGGGAAGGAGGTGGCTACACCTTC. Translating gives CASSLREGEGGGYTF.

The chain couples TRBV3-1 (or the pseudogene TRBV3-2) to TRBJ2-5; a weak D match, TRBD2 (6 bases). The length of the CDR3 is 15 residues. V dropped 6 bases and J dropped 4 bases, with 18 bases sitting between them. Germline CDR1 LGHDT, CDR2 YNNKEL (reference sequence). This chain's CDR3 is CASRGSGHGGETQYF. The CDR3 DNA follows: TGTGCCAGCAGAGGATCGGGGCACGGGGGAGAGACCCAGTACTTC.

The chain recombines TRBV27 with TRBJ2-2; TRBD1 agrees at 8 bases. This CDR3 is built from 15 residues. With V trimmed by 5 bases and J by 2 bases, 4 bases remained unmatched. Germline lookup yields CDR1 MNHEY and CDR2 SMNVEV (reference sequence). The CDR3 sequence: CASSRQGLNTGELFF. CDR3 nucleotides: TGTGCCAGCAGTCGACAGGGGTTAAACACCGGGGAGCTGTTTTTT.

The V gene is TRBV7-6, the J gene TRBJ2-7; D not resolved. The V gene's germline CDR1 is SGHVS and CDR2 FNYEAQ. Trimming shortened V by 5 bases and J by 3 bases, and 5 bases separated the two germline ends. The CDR3 contains 11 residues. DNA of the CDR3: TGTGCCAGCAGCCCCTACTACGAGCAGTACTTC. Translated: CASSPYYEQYF.

The chain uses TRBV2 and TRBJ2-4; possible D gene TRBD2, 6 bases. The CDR3 covers 12 residues. The V gene's germline CDR1 is SNHLY and CDR2 FYNNEI. Trimming took off 7 bases at V and 6 bases at J, with 10 bases between the two ends. The CDR3 DNA is TGTGCCAGCAAAGGGACTCTAAACATTCAGTACTTC. Its protein is CASKGTLNIQYF.

This clone occurred a few times. This rearrangement joins TRBV15 to TRBJ1-6; D not certain. This CDR3 has 12 residues. Trimming cost V 0 bases and J 9 bases, with 3 bases left between them. CDR1 is LNHNV and CDR2 is YYDKDF in the germline V gene (reference sequence). CDR3 sequence reads: CATSRDRSPLHF. As DNA, the CDR3 is TGTGCCACCAGCAGAGATCGTTCACCCCTCCACTTT.

This clone was seen once. The chain combines TRBV15 with TRBJ2-7; D unresolved. The V and J ends lost 1 base and 5 bases respectively, with 15 bases between them. This CDR3 is 15 amino acids long. Germline assignment: CDR1 LNHNV and CDR2 YYDKDF (reference sequence). The CDR3 protein is CATSRVLGSMDEQYF. As DNA, the CDR3 is TGTGCCACCAGCAGAGTTCTAGGATCGATGGACGAGCAGTACTTC. Together with reference TRBV15 and TRBJ2-7, the CDR3 gives the full variable domain: DAMVIQNPRYQVTQFGKPVTLSCSQTLNHNVMYWYQQKSSQAPKLLFHYYDKDFNNEADTPDNFQSRRPNTSFCFLDIRSPGLGDTAMYLCATSRVLGSMDEQYFGPGTRLTVT.

This sequence joins TRBV11-2 and TRBJ2-3, with 14 bases aligning to TRBD2. The germline CDR1 and CDR2 sequences are SGHAT and FQNNGV. This CDR3 comprises 17 residues. V was clipped by 5 bases and J by 5 bases; unmatched bases: 9. This CDR3 reads CASSGTSGSLAGDTQYF. CDR3 bases: TGTGCCAGCAGCGGGACTAGCGGGAGCCTTGCGGGAGATACGCAGTATTTT.

V is TRBV19 and J is TRBJ2-3; 10 bases fit TRBD2. The CDR3 is made up of 15 amino acids. The germline CDR1 and CDR2 sequences are LNHDA and SQIVND (reference sequence). V lost 8 bases and J lost 4; bases outside the gene matches: 9. CDR3 loop: CASGPSGRGADTQYF. The CDR3 nucleotides are TGTGCCAGTGGTCCAAGCGGGAGGGGTGCAGATACGCAGTATTTT.